This T cell receptor (beta chain) emerged from a study of spatial heterogeneity in lung cancer (dated by TCRdb to the late 2010s). At the level of the whole study: More beta-chain than alpha-chain transcripts were consistently detected, likely reflecting higher beta-chain transcript abundance. In the raw uncorrected reads, each unique combination of TCR and UMI appeared more than ten times on average. The study linked features of the TCR repertoire to counts of nonsynonymous mutations, which were determined by whole-exome sequencing of tumor tissue. At surgery, both alpha and beta chains were TCR-sequenced in some 220 tumor regions, 63 to 80 matched nontumor lung samples and 56 PBMC samples. The study quantitatively compared TCR alpha and beta repertoires across multiple tumor regions, matched nontumor lung and blood in non-small cell lung cancer. Beyond this particular receptor, the publication reports: Ubiquitous expanded tumor TCRs were found in blood more often at tumor resection than at routine follow-up. Confirming at a functional level the hypothesis that regional TCRs recognize regional mutations was considered to require additional single-cell paired TCR alpha and beta sequencing.

Only a few counts were recorded for this clonotype. Its target antigen remains unknown. The sample holds no much larger clone one base away, and base qualities are not on file. The library was produced with 5' RACE. Reads for this sample came from a NextSeq 500. To allow correction of PCR and sequencing errors, the TCR library protocol tagged every TCR cDNA molecule with a unique molecular identifier. As for the original processing: Decombinator tools were used for TCR identification, UMI-based error correction and CDR3 extraction. TCRs above a frequency of 2 per 1,000, corresponding to the top 1% of the tumor frequency distribution, were defined as expanded. Rényi diversity was computed with the R vegan package after subsampling each repertoire 100 times to 5,000 TCRs. CDR3 similarity networks were built from amino acid triplet string-kernel similarity, connecting CDR3s with pairwise similarity above 0.82. TCRdb cleaned the public reads at Q25 with fastp, built clones with MiXCR and kept in-frame beta chains. Each CDR3 protein appears once, grouped with its most common genes and DNA. It is TCRdb's table, rather than the study itself, that gives the V and J calls and clone size. In all, the sample holds more than 80,000 distinct CDR3 sequences, and approximately 12% of those were seen once. 35% to 50% of the sample rests with the top ten.

The time point label here, explained by the study, means: sample taken at primary tumor resection. Samples were obtained from roughly 72 patients with early-stage, untreated non-small cell lung cancer from the lung TRACERx cohort. Without any cell sorting, TCR sequencing was performed on whole RNA extracted either from tumor and nontumor lung tissue or from cryopreserved PBMC samples. Patients were selected for TCR sequencing only if sufficient RNA was available from at least two tumor regions. Including the terminal cysteine and phenylalanine, the CDR3 comprises 15 residues. Of all the DNA, just the CDR3 is kept, 45 bases in frame from base 1. Relative to germline, V is 3 bases shorter and J is 0 bases shorter, with 9 bases between their ends. The germline V gene (reference sequence) provides CDR1 MNHEY and CDR2 SMNVEV.

Sample: PBMCs, taken at surgery. This clonotype was sampled from a male donor with early-stage non-small cell lung cancer. This chain is built from TRBV27 and TRBJ1-3, with no confident D gene call. The CDR3 loop reads CASSLNSFSGNTIYF. In nucleotides, the sequence is TGTGCCAGCAGTTTGAACAGCTTCTCTGGAAACACCATATATTTT.